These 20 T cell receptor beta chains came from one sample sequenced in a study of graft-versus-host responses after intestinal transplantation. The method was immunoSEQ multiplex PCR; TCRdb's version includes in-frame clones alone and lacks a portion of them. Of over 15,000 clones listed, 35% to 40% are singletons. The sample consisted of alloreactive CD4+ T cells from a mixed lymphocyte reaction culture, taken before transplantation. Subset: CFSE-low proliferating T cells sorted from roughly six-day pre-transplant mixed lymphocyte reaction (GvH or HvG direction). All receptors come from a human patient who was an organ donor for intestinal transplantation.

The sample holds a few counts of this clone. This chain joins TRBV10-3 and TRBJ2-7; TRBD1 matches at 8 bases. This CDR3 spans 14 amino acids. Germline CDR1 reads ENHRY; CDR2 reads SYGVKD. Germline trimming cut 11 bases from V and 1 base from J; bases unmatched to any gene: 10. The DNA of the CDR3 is TGTGCCTCGAGCCCCGGGACAGGATCCTACGAGCAGTACTTC. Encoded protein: CASSPGTGSYEQYF.

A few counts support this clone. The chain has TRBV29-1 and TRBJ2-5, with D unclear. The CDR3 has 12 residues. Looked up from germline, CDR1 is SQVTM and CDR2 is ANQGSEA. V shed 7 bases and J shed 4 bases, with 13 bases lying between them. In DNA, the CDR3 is TGCAGCGGCCTAAGCCCCGGAGAGACCCAGTACTTC. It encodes CSGLSPGETQYF.

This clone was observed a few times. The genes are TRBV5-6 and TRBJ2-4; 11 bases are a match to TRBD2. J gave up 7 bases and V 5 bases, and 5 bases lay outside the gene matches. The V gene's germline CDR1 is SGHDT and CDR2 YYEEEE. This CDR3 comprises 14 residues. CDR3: CASRDTSGSNIQYF. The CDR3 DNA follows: TGTGCCAGCAGAGACACTAGCGGGAGTAACATTCAGTACTTC.

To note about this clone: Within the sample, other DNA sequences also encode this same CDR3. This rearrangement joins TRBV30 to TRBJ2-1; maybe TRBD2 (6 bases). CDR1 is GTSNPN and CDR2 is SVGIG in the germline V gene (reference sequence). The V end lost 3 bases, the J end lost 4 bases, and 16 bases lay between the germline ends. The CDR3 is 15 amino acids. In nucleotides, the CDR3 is TGTGCCTGGAGCCTCGGGCTGGGAGGATACAATGAGCAGTTCTTC. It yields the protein CAWSLGLGGYNEQFF. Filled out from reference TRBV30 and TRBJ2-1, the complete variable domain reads SQTIHQWPATLVQPVGSPLSLECTVEGTSNPNLYWYRQAAGRGLQLLFYSVGIGQISSEVPQNLSASRPQDRQFILSSKKLLLSDSGFYLCAWSLGLGGYNEQFFGPGTRLTVL.

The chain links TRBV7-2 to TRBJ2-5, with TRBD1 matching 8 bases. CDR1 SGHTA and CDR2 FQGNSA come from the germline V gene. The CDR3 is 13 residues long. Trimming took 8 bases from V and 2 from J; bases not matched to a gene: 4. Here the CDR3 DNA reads TGTGCCAGCTCCGGGACAGGACAAGAGACCCAGTACTTC. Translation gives CASSGTGQETQYF.

CDR3 region: CASSLDVNTEAFF. The CDR3 coding sequence is TGCGCCAGCAGCTTGGACGTGAACACTGAAGCTTTCTTT. The chain recombines TRBV5-1 with TRBJ1-1; D gene uncertain. Trimming took 0 bases from V and 0 from J, leaving 3 bases between them. This CDR3 has 13 residues. Germline CDR1 and CDR2: SGHRS and YFSETQ. Full variable domain (rest looked up from reference TRBV5-1 and TRBJ1-1): KAGVTQTPRYLIKTRGQQVTLSCSPISGHRSVSWYQQTPGQGLQFLFEYFSETQRNKGNFPGRFSGRQFSNSRSEMNVSTLELGDSALYLCASSLDVNTEAFFGQGTRLTVV.

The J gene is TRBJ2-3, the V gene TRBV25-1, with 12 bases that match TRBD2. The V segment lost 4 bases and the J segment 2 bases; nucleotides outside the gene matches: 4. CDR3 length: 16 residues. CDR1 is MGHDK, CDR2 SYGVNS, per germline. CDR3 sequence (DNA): TGTGCCAGCAGTGCTCCTAGCGGGAGGGCCACAGATACGCAGTATTTT. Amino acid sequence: CASSAPSGRATDTQYF.

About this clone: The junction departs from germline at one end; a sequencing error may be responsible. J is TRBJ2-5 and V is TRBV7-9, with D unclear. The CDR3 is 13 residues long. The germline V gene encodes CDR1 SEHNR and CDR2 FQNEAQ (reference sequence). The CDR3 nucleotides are TGTGCTAGCAGCTTAGATCTGGCAGGGACCCAGTACTTC. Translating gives CASSLDLAGTQYF. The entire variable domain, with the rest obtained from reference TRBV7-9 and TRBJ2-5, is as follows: DTGVSQNPRHKITKRGQNVTFRCDPISEHNRLYWYRQTLGQGPEFLTYFQNEAQLEKSRLLSDRFSAERPKGSFSTLEIQRTEQGDSAMYLCASSLDLAGTQYFGPGTRLLVL.

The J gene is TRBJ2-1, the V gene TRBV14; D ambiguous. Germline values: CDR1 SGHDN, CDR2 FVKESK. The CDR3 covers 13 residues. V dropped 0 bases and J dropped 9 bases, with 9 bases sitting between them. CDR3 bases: TGTGCCAGCAGCCAAGATCTGGCTTTTGAGCAGTTCTTC. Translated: CASSQDLAFEQFF.

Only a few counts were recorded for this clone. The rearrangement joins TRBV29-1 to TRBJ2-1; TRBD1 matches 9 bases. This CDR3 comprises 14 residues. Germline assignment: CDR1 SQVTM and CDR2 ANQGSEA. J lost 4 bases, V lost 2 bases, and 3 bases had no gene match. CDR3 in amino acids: CSVERQGVYNEQFF. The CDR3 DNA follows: TGCAGCGTTGAACGACAGGGGGTTTACAATGAGCAGTTCTTC.

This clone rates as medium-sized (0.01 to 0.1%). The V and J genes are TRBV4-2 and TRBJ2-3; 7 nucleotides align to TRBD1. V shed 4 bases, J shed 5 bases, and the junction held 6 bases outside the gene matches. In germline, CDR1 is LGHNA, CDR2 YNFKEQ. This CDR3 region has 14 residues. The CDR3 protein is CASSPGTDQDTQYF. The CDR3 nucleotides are TGTGCCAGCAGCCCTGGGACAGACCAAGATACGCAGTATTTT.

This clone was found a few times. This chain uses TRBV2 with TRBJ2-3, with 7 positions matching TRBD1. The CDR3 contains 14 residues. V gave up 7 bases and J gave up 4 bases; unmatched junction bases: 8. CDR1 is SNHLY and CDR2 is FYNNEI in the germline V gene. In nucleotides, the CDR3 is TGTGCCAGCACAAGGGGGCTTGGGGCAGATACGCAGTATTTT. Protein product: CASTRGLGADTQYF.

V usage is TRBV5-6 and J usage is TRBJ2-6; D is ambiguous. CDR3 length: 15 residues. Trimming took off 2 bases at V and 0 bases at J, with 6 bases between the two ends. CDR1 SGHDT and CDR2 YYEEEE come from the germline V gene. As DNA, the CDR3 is TGTGCCAGCAGCTTTTCCCCCTCTGGGGCCAACGTCCTGACTTTC. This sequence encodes CASSFSPSGANVLTF.

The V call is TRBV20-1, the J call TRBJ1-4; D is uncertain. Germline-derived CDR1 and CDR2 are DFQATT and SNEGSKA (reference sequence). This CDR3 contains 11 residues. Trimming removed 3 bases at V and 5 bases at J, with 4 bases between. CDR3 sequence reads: CSARDNEKLFF. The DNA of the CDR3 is TGCAGTGCTAGGGACAATGAAAAACTGTTTTTT.

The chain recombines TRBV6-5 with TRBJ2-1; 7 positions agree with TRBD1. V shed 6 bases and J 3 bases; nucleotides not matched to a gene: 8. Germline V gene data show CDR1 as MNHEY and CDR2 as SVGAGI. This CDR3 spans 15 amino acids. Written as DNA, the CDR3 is TGTGCCAGCAGGCGCGGACAGGTGGACTACAATGAGCAGTTCTTC. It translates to CASRRGQVDYNEQFF.

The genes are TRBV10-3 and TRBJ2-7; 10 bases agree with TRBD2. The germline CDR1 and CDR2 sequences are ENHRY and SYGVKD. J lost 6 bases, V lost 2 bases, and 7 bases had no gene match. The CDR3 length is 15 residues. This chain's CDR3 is CAISEVSSGSREQYF. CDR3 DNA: TGTGCCATCAGTGAGGTCTCTAGCGGGAGTCGCGAGCAGTACTTC.

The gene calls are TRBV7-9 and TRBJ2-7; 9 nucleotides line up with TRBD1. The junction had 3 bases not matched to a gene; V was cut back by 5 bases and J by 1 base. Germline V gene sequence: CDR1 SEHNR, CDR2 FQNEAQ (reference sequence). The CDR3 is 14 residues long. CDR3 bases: TGTGCCAGCAGCACGGGACAGGGTTCCTACGAGCAGTACTTC. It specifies CASSTGQGSYEQYF.

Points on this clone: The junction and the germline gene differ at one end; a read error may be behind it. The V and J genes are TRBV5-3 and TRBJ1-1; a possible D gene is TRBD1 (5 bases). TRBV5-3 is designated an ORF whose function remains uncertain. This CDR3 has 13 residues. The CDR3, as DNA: TGTGCCAGCAGCTTGACAGTGAACACTGAAGCTTTCTTT. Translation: CASSLTVNTEAFF.

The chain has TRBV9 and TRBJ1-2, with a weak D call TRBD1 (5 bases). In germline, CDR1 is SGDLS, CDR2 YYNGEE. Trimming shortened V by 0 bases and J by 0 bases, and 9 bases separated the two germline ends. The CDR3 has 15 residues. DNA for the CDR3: TGTGCCAGCAGCGTAGCCGGGGCCCCTAACTATGGCTACACCTTC. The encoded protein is CASSVAGAPNYGYTF.

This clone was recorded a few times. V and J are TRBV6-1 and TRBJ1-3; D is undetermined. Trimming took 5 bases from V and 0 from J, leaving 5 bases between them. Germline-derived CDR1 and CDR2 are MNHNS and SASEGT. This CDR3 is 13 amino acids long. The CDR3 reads CASSFNSGNTIYF. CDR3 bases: TGTGCCAGCAGTTTTAACTCTGGAAACACCATATATTTT.